This TCR beta chain originates from a study of CD8+ T cells in alopecia areata. This clone came up a few times. Isolated RNA was reverse transcribed into cDNA used as the sequencing template. Sequenced by immunoSEQ multiplex PCR; TCRdb stores in-frame clones only, minus some. The data contain 95,000 to 120,000 clones, 50% to 60% of them singletons. The specimen was NKG2D-low CD8+ T cells sorted from blood. The sequence was collected from a human donor with alopecia areata.

CDR3 DNA sequence: TGTGCCAGCAGCCAAGATTTCGGGATATACGAGCAGTACTTC. Translated, it gives CASSQDFGIYEQYF. V and J are TRBV4-2 and TRBJ2-7, with a tentative D call TRBD2 (5 bases). The V end lost 0 bases, the J end lost 4 bases, and 10 bases lay between the germline ends. Looked up from germline, CDR1 is LGHNA and CDR2 is YNFKEQ. The CDR3 extends over 14 amino acids.